Each of the 31 T cell receptor beta chains below was sequenced from the same sample in a study of monozygotic twins with cystic fibrosis. TCRdb's table, derived via immunoSEQ multiplex PCR, lists solely in-frame clones and lacks some. Here the sample spans 30,000 or so clones, approximately 70% being singletons. Sequenced material: blood. All receptors come from a girl aged 5 to 17 with cystic fibrosis.

The chain has TRBV5-6 and TRBJ2-1, with D uncertain. The V end was cut by 2 bases, the J end by 7 bases, with 4 bases between. The CDR3 is made up of 11 amino acids. The germline V gene has CDR1 SGHDT and CDR2 YYEEEE. The CDR3, as DNA: TGTGCCAGCAGCTTAATAAATGAGCAGTTCTTC. This translates into CASSLINEQFF.

This chain connects TRBV11-2 to TRBJ1-2, with D possibly being TRBD1 (5 bases). The CDR3 contains 13 residues. Trimming took 3 bases from V and 8 from J, leaving 13 bases between them. Germline V gives CDR1 SGHAT, CDR2 FQNNGV. CDR3: CASSFWGLGGYTF. In DNA, the CDR3 is TGTGCCAGCAGCTTTTGGGGCTTGGGGGGCTACACCTTC.

This chain connects TRBV18 to TRBJ2-5; tentative D call: TRBD2 (5 bases). This CDR3 has 14 residues. Germline V CDR1 and CDR2: KGHSH, LQKENI. V was clipped by 3 bases and J by 9 bases, with 17 bases between them. CDR3 sequence reads: CASSPERGWESQYF. The DNA of the CDR3 is TGTGCCAGCTCACCGGAACGAGGGTGGGAGTCCCAGTACTTC.

The chain carries TRBV25-1 and TRBJ2-3; no clear D gene. V lost 3 bases to trimming and J lost 6 bases, with 7 bases between them. CDR3 length: 12 residues. Looked up from germline, CDR1 is MGHDK and CDR2 is SYGVNS. For the CDR3, the DNA is TGTGCCAGCAGTGAGGAATGGGATACGCAGTATTTT. Translation gives CASSEEWDTQYF.

The chain combines TRBV30 with TRBJ2-1; TRBD1 might be the D (6 bases). Looked up from germline, CDR1 is GTSNPN and CDR2 is SVGIG (reference sequence). Trimming removed 1 base from V and 6 bases from J, with 10 bases in between. This CDR3 has 13 residues. This CDR3 reads CAWSGYRVNEQFF. The DNA for the CDR3 is TGTGCCTGGAGTGGCTACAGGGTCAATGAGCAGTTCTTC.

The rearrangement links TRBV15 to TRBJ2-7; a possible D gene is TRBD2 (6 bases). V was trimmed by 3 bases and J by 3 bases, leaving 21 bases between them. CDR3 length: 17 amino acids. Germline V gives CDR1 LNHNV, CDR2 YYDKDF (reference sequence). The CDR3 DNA is TGTGCCACCAGCAGTAGCCGGGACTTAACTACAATCTACGAGCAGTACGTC. Protein product: CATSSSRDLTTIYEQYV.

The V call is TRBV7-6, the J call TRBJ2-7; TRBD2 might be the D (6 bases). In germline, CDR1 is SGHVS, CDR2 FNYEAQ. V was clipped by 5 bases and J by 2 bases, with 10 bases between them. CDR3 length equals 13 residues. Here the CDR3 DNA reads TGTGCCAGCAGCCCCCGACTAGCCTACGAGCAGTACTTC. Protein: CASSPRLAYEQYF.

This chain links TRBV5-4 with TRBJ1-3, with TRBD1 matching over 9 bases. Germline CDR1 is SGHNT and CDR2 is YYREEE (reference sequence). The CDR3 is made up of 14 amino acids. With 4 bases clipped from V and 8 bases from J, the junction kept 7 bases outside the gene matches. CDR3 sequence reads: CASSPSQGADTIYF. In DNA, the CDR3 is TGTGCCAGCAGCCCGTCACAGGGGGCAGACACCATATATTTT.

This chain joins TRBV19 and TRBJ1-2; a weak D match, TRBD1 (5 bases). Deletions cut 2 bases from V and 3 bases from J, with 22 bases between. There are 18 residues in the CDR3. CDR1 LNHDA and CDR2 SQIVND come from the germline V gene (reference sequence). CDR3 nucleotides: TGTGCCAGTAGTATATCTCCCCGTGGGGGGGTCGTTTACTATGGCTACACCTTC. Its protein is CASSISPRGGVVYYGYTF.

This chain's CDR3 is CASSLEGARNTEAFF. DNA of the CDR3: TGTGCCAGCAGCCTTGAAGGGGCTCGGAACACTGAAGCTTTCTTT. The rearrangement links TRBV5-8 to TRBJ1-1; possibly TRBD1 for D (5 bases). Germline assignment: CDR1 SGHTS and CDR2 YDEGEE. The V gene lost 4 bases and the J gene lost 1 base, with 14 bases spanning the gap. There are 15 residues in the CDR3.

The gene calls are TRBV14 and TRBJ2-7, with D possibly matching TRBD2 (5 bases). The V gene's germline CDR1 is SGHDN and CDR2 FVKESK. The CDR3 extends over 13 amino acids. The V end was cut by 6 bases, the J end by 7 bases, with 16 bases between. CDR3 in amino acids: CASRPSGSREQYV. CDR3 in DNA: TGTGCCAGCAGACCTTCGGGGTCCCGGGAGCAGTACGTC.

In its sample, this clone was seen a few times. The V gene is TRBV4-3, the J gene TRBJ1-5, with TRBD1 matching 7 bases. V trimming: 0 bases; J trimming: 4 bases; junction bases outside the gene matches: 0. This CDR3 has 14 amino acids. Germline CDR1 and CDR2: LGHNA and YSLEER. CDR3 sequence reads: CASSQDRGNQPQHF. For the CDR3, the DNA is TGCGCCAGCAGCCAAGACAGGGGGAATCAGCCCCAGCATTTT.

This chain joins TRBV19 and TRBJ2-3; 8 nucleotides line up with TRBD2. The germline CDR1 and CDR2 sequences are LNHDA and SQIVND (reference sequence). V gave up 1 base and J gave up 4 bases; unmatched junction bases: 1. There are 14 residues in the CDR3. This chain's CDR3 is CASSIAGGPDTQYF. In nucleotides, the CDR3 is TGTGCCAGTAGTATAGCGGGAGGGCCAGATACGCAGTATTTT.

V is TRBV25-1 and J is TRBJ1-2, with D maybe TRBD1 (5 bases). Trimming cost V 8 bases and J 7 bases, with 17 bases left between them. Germline lookup yields CDR1 MGHDK and CDR2 SYGVNS. This CDR3 region has 13 residues. Here the CDR3 reads CASRGGSYAGYTF. The CDR3 DNA reads TGTGCCAGCCGGGGGGGATCCTATGCTGGCTACACCTTC.

The sample holds a few counts of this clone. The chain has TRBV5-1 and TRBJ1-5; 8 bases map to TRBD1. The J segment lost 10 bases and the V segment lost 0 bases, leaving 9 bases of the junction unmatched. Germline CDR1 is SGHRS and CDR2 is YFSETQ. The CDR3 extends over 15 amino acids. CDR3 nucleotides: TGCGCCAGCAGCTTGGCGGGGCAGGGGGCTGATCCCCAGCATTTT. Protein: CASSLAGQGADPQHF.

CDR3 sequence (DNA): TGTGCCAGCAGCCTAACCCCGGGATTCGGCAACAATGAGCAGTTCTTC. It encodes CASSLTPGFGNNEQFF. The chain combines TRBV5-6 with TRBJ2-1, with a tentative D call TRBD2 (5 bases). Germline V gives CDR1 SGHDT, CDR2 YYEEEE. The CDR3 covers 16 residues. Trimming cost V 4 bases and J 5 bases, with 19 bases left between them. The full variable domain, in which reference TRBV5-6 and TRBJ2-1 provide the parts outside the CDR3, is DAGVTQSPTHLIKTRGQQVTLRCSPKSGHDTVSWYQQALGQGPQFIFQYYEEEERQRGNFPDRFSGHQFPNYSSELNVNALLLGDSALYLCASSLTPGFGNNEQFFGPGTRLTVL.

The chain employs TRBV4-1 and TRBJ1-1; perhaps TRBD1 as D (5 bases). The CDR3 is 14 residues long. CDR1 and CDR2 (germline): MGHRA, YSYEKL. Trimming pared 4 bases from V and 3 bases from J, leaving 12 bases between. The CDR3 region has the DNA TGCGCCAGCAGCCCCCGCAGGGAGGACACTGAAGCTTTCTTT. Encoded protein: CASSPRREDTEAFF.

This clone was seen only a few times. The V gene is TRBV2, the J gene TRBJ2-7; TRBD2 matches 15 bases. After removal of 5 bases from V and 4 bases from J, the junction contained 6 bases not matched to a gene. CDR1 is SNHLY, CDR2 FYNNEI, per germline. This CDR3 comprises 16 residues. In nucleotides, the CDR3 is TGTGCCAGCAGTACCGGGACTAGCGGGAGGAGGTACGAGCAGTACTTC. Translation: CASSTGTSGRRYEQYF.

The rearrangement joins TRBV25-1 to TRBJ1-1; D unresolved. Trimming left V 3 bases short and J 1 base short, with 21 bases between. The CDR3 covers 18 residues. The germline V gene has CDR1 MGHDK and CDR2 SYGVNS. DNA for the CDR3: TGTGCCAGCAGTGACCGGAGGGCGCTGGCGAGCCCGAACACTGAAGCTTTCTTT. As protein: CASSDRRALASPNTEAFF. Combining the CDR3 with reference TRBV25-1 and TRBJ1-1 gives the whole variable domain EADIYQTPRYLVIGTGKKITLECSQTMGHDKMYWYQQDPGMELHLIHYSYGVNSTEKGDLSSESTVSRIRTEHFPLTLESARPSHTSQYLCASSDRRALASPNTEAFFGQGTRLTVV.

There are a few counts of this clone. The chain combines TRBV19 with TRBJ2-3; D possibly matches TRBD1 or TRBD2 (6 bases each). From germline, CDR1 is LNHDA and CDR2 SQIVND (reference sequence). This CDR3 is 16 amino acids long. The V end was cut by 5 bases, the J end by 6 bases, with 21 bases between. The CDR3 reads CASSGYRVEGEDTQYF. DNA of the CDR3: TGTGCCAGTAGTGGATACAGGGTGGAGGGCGAGGATACGCAGTATTTT.

This clone has only a few counts. This sequence joins TRBV5-4 and TRBJ2-4, with 7 positions matching TRBD2. V gave up 1 base and J gave up 0 bases; unmatched junction bases: 7. This CDR3 is built from 17 residues. Per germline, CDR1 SGHNT and CDR2 YYREEE (reference sequence). CDR3 loop: CASSLYASGGAKNIQYF. The CDR3 region has the DNA TGTGCCAGCAGCTTGTATGCTAGCGGAGGAGCCAAAAACATTCAGTACTTC.

The V gene is TRBV4-3, the J gene TRBJ2-2; no definite D call. Trimming shortened V by 1 base and J by 4 bases, and 7 bases separated the two germline ends. The CDR3 is 14 amino acids. The V gene's germline CDR1 is LGHNA and CDR2 YSLEER. DNA for the CDR3: TGCGCCAGCAGCCAAGTTGCGACCACCGGGGAGCTGTTTTTT. Translating it yields CASSQVATTGELFF.

This chain connects TRBV7-3 to TRBJ2-7; a weak D match, TRBD2 (5 bases). The germline gives CDR1 SGHTA, CDR2 FQGTGA. The CDR3 runs 15 residues. Trimming shortened V by 3 bases and J by 5 bases, and 17 bases separated the two germline ends. CDR3 residues: CASSFSSGGGNEQYF. CDR3 DNA: TGTGCCAGCAGCTTTTCGAGTGGCGGAGGCAACGAGCAGTACTTC.

V is TRBV11-1 and J is TRBJ2-7, with 10 nucleotides matching TRBD1. The J segment lost 3 bases and the V segment lost 3 bases, leaving 5 bases of the junction unmatched. The CDR3 consists of 15 residues. The germline V gene has CDR1 SGHAT and CDR2 FQDESV (reference sequence). The CDR3, as DNA: TGTGCCAGCAGCTTGCGGGACAGGGGTGGCTACGAGCAGTACTTC. Amino acid sequence: CASSLRDRGGYEQYF.

This chain joins TRBV20-1 and TRBJ2-5; 9 nucleotides line up with TRBD1. The CDR3 consists of 11 residues. The V gene's germline CDR1 is DFQATT and CDR2 SNEGSKA (reference sequence). CDR3 nucleotide sequence: TGCAGAGCCGGGACAGGGGAGACCCAGTACTTC. The encoded protein is CRAGTGETQYF.

The chain has TRBV6-6 and TRBJ2-5; D may be TRBD1 (6 bases). Per the germline V gene, CDR1 is MNHNY and CDR2 is SVGAGI (reference sequence). The CDR3 runs to 16 residues. The germline V and J ends were trimmed by 1 base and 3 bases, with 15 bases remaining between them. DNA of the CDR3: TGTGCCAGCAGTTACTTCCGGGACATATCAGAAGAGACCCAGTACTTC. This sequence encodes CASSYFRDISEETQYF.

The chain couples TRBV4-3 to TRBJ2-1, with D possibly being TRBD1 or TRBD2 (5 bases each). Trimming pared 0 bases from V and 6 bases from J, leaving 18 bases between. CDR1 is LGHNA, CDR2 YSLEER, per germline. CDR3 length equals 17 residues. The CDR3 is CASSQDRIGAQGNEQFF. The CDR3 DNA sequence: TGCGCCAGCAGCCAAGATCGGATCGGGGCGCAGGGCAATGAGCAGTTCTTC.

The chain couples TRBV9 to TRBJ2-1; 11 bases line up with TRBD2. The ends lost 7 bases at V and 15 bases at J; junction bases unmatched: 9. In germline, CDR1 is SGDLS, CDR2 YYNGEE. The CDR3 covers 12 residues. CDR3 residues: CASGDLAGGRFF. CDR3 sequence (DNA): TGTGCCAGCGGAGACCTAGCGGGAGGCCGGTTCTTC. Using reference TRBV9 and TRBJ2-1 for the parts outside the CDR3, the full variable domain is DSGVTQTPKHLITATGQRVTLRCSPRSGDLSVYWYQQSLDQGLQFLIQYYNGEERAKGNILERFSAQQFPDLHSELNLSSLELGDSALYFCASGDLAGGRFFGPGTRLTVL.

V and J are TRBV4-2 and TRBJ2-5, with D perhaps given as TRBD1 or TRBD2 (5 bases each). Germline V CDR1 and CDR2: LGHNA, YNFKEQ. The CDR3 length is 13 residues. V lost 6 bases, J lost 0 bases, and 8 bases lay in between. The CDR3 DNA follows: TGTGCCAGCAGGGGGGTGTACCAAGAGACCCAGTACTTC. Protein sequence: CASRGVYQETQYF.

The chain links TRBV21-1 to TRBJ2-7; the tabulated D call, TRBD1, remains unverified against the DNA. TRBV21-1 is a pseudogene. This CDR3 has 13 residues. The CDR3 DNA is TGTGCCAGCAGCATGGCCTTAACCTACGAGCAGTACTTC. Amino acids: CASSMALTYEQYF.

J is TRBJ1-1 and V is TRBV18; D is unresolved. The CDR3 runs 15 residues. CDR1 KGHSH and CDR2 LQKENI come from the germline V gene. V was pared by 3 bases and J by 1 base, with 12 bases between. The CDR3 is CASSPSSLRNTEAFF. The CDR3, as DNA: TGTGCCAGCTCACCGTCGAGCCTCCGGAACACTGAAGCTTTCTTT.